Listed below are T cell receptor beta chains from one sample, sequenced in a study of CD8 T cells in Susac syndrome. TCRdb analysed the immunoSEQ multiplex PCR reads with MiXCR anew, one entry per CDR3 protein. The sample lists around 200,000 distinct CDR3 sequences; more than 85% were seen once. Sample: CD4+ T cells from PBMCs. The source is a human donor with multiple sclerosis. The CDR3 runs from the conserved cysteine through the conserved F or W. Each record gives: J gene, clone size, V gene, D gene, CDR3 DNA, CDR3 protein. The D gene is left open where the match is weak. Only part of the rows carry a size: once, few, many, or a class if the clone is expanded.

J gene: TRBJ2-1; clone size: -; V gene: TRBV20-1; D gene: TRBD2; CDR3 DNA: TGCAGTGCTGCATTAGCGGGGGGCCCAACAAATGAGCAGTTCTTC; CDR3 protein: CSAALAGGPTNEQFF
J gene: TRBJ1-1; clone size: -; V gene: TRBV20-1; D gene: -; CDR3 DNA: TGCAGTGCTAGGATTCGGAGCACTGAAGCTTTCTTT; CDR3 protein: CSARIRSTEAFF
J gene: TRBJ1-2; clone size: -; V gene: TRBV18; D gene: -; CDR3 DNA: TGTGCCAGCTCCTTCCGTGATGGCTACACCTTC; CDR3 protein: CASSFRDGYTF
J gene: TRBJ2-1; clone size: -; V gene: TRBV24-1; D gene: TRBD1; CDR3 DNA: TGTGCCACCAGTGCCGGGACAGGGGGCGTCTACAATGAGCAGTTCTTC; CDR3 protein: CATSAGTGGVYNEQFF
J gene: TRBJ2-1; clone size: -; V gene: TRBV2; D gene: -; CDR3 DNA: TGTGCCAGCAGGCCGGACTTCAATGAGCAGTTCTTC; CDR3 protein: CASRPDFNEQFF
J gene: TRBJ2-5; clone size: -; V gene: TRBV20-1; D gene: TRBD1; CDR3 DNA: TGCAGTGCTAGCCGCTCCGGACAGGGCCAAGAGACCCAGTACTTC; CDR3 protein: CSASRSGQGQETQYF
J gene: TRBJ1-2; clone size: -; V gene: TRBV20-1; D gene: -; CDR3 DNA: TGCAGTGCCCACCGCACAGGGAACTATGGCTACACCTTC; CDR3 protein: CSAHRTGNYGYTF
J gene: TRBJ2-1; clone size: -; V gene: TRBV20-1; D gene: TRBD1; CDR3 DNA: TGCAGCGTGGGGCAGGGGGCATTATCTGAGCAGTTCTTC; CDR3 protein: CSVGQGALSEQFF
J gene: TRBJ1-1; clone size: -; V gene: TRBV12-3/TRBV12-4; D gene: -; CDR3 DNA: TGTGCCAGCAGCTCGGACACCCCGAACACTGAAGCTTTCTTT; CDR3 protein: CASSSDTPNTEAFF
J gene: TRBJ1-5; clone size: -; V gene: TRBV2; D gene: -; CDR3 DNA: TGTGCCAGCAGAAGGGACACCCAACGCAATCAGCCCCAGCATTTT; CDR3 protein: CASRRDTQRNQPQHF
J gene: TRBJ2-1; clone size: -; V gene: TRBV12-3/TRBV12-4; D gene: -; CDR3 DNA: TGTGCCAGCAGTTTAGCGCTAGGGACGGTCAATGAGCAGTTCTTC; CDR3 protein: CASSLALGTVNEQFF
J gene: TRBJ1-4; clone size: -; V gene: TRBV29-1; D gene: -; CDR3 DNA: TGCAGCGTTGAGGGACCGCTAGGGTCCACACTGTTTTTT; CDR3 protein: CSVEGPLGSTLFF
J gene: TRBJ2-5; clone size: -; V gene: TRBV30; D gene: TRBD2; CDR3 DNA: TGTGCCTGGAGTGTTGGGGGAGGGACAGAGACCCAGTACTTC; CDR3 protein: CAWSVGGGTETQYF
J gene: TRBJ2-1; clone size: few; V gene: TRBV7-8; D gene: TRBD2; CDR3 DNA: TGTGCCAGCAGCTTAAGCGGGGGGGCACAGTTCTTC; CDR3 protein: CASSLSGGAQFF
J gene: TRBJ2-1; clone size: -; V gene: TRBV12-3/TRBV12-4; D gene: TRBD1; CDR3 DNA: TGTGCCAGCACCGAGGGGGCTACCAATGAGCAGTTCTTC; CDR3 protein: CASTEGATNEQFF
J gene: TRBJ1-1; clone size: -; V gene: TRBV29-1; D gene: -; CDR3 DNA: TGCAGCGTTCGCACAGCCACTGAAGCTTTCTTT; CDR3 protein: CSVRTATEAFF
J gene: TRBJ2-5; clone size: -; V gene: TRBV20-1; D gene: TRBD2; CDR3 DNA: TGCAGTGCTTTTCCGGGACTAGCAACACAGACCCAGTACTTC; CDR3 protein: CSAFPGLATQTQYF
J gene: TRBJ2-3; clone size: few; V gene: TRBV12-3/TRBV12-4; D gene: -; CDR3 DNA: TGTGCCAGCAGTTTTCTACGAACAGATACGCAGTATTTT; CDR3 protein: CASSFLRTDTQYF
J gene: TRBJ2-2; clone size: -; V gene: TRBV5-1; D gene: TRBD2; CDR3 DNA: TGCGCCAGCAGCTCTAGCGGGGGCTTGAACACCGGGGAGCTGTTTTTT; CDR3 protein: CASSSSGGLNTGELFF
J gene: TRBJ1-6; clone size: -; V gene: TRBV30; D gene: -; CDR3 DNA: TGTGCCTGGAGTGGTTCGCTTCTAAGCTCCTATAATTCACCCCTCCACTTT; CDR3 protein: CAWSGSLLSSYNSPLHF
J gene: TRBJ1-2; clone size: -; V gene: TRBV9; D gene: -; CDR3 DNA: TGTGCCAGCAGCGTAGCAGAACAGGGCGGCGGCTACACCTTC; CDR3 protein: CASSVAEQGGGYTF
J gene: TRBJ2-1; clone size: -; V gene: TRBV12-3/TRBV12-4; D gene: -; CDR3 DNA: TGTGCCAGCAGTCCCCGGACAGTTAATGAGCAGTTCTTC; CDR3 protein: CASSPRTVNEQFF
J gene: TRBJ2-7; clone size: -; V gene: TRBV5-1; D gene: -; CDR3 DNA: TGCGCCAGCAGCAAAGAGACAGTCCGATACGAGCAGTACTTC; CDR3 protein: CASSKETVRYEQYF
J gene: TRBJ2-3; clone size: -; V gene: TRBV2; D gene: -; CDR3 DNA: TGTGCCAGCAAGGCGGCACCCCACACAGATACGCAGTATTTT; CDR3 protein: CASKAAPHTDTQYF
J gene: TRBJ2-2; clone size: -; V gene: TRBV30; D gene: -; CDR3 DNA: TGTGCCTGGAGTCGGATGCAGAACACCGGGGAGCTGTTTTTT; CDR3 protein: CAWSRMQNTGELFF
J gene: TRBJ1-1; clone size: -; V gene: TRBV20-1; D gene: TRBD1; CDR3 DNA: TGCAGTGCCTCAAGACAGGGGATTGAAGCTTTCTTT; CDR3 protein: CSASRQGIEAFF
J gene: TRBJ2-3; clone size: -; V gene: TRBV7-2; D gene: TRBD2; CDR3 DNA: TGTGCCAGCAGGGGACTAGCGGGAGCCACAGATACGCAGTATTTT; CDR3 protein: CASRGLAGATDTQYF
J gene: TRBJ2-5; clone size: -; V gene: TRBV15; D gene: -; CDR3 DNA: TGTGCCACCAGCAGAGATCAGGGGCGGTGGGAGACCCAGTACTTC; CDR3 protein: CATSRDQGRWETQYF
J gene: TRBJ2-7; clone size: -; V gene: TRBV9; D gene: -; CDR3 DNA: TGTGCCAGCAGCGTAGATTACAGGGACGACGAGCAGTACTTC; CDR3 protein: CASSVDYRDDEQYF
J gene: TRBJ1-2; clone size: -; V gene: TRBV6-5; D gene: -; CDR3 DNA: TGTGCCAGCGTTGGGCCGATCGGCTACACCTTC; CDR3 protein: CASVGPIGYTF
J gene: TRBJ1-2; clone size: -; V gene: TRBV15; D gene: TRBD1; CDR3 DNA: TGTGCCACCAGCAGAGATTTAGGACAGGGGTTCTATGGCTACACCTTC; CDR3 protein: CATSRDLGQGFYGYTF
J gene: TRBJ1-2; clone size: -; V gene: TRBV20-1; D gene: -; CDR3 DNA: TGCACCACCCTTTCAGGACGGCTTGACTATGGCTACACCTTC; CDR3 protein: CTTLSGRLDYGYTF
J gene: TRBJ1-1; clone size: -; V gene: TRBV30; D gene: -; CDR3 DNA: TGTGCCTGGAGTGTAGGTCAGGAGACTGAAGCTTTCTTT; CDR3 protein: CAWSVGQETEAFF
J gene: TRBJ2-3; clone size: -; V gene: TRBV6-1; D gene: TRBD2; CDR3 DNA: TGTGCCAGCAGACCAACTACTAGCGGGGGGCTCGATACGCAGTATTTT; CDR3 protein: CASRPTTSGGLDTQYF
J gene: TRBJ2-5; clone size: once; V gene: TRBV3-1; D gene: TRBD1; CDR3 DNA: TGTGCCAGCAGTCACGACTGGGACAGGTACCAAGAGACCCAGTACTTC; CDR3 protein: CASSHDWDRYQETQYF
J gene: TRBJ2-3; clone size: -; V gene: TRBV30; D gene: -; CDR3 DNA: TGTGCCTGGAGTCACGGGGCAGGGGACGGAGATACGCAGTATTTT; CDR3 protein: CAWSHGAGDGDTQYF
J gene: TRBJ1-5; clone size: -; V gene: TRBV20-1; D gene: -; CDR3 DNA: TGCAGTGCTAGAAGCGGAGATCAGCCCCAGCATTTT; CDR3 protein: CSARSGDQPQHF